This TCR beta chain is from a study of OX40 agonist ivuxolimab in advanced cancers. Study background: Patients were roughly 83% male with ages about 23 to 90, mean about 60. The study, taken as a whole, reports: The mean number of expanded clones was higher in CD8+ T cells than in CD4+.

This clone was observed a single time. Its antigen remains unidentified. V shed 1 base and J 10 bases; nucleotides not matched to a gene: 6. This CDR3 comprises 14 residues. CDR1 and CDR2 from the germline V gene are GTSNPN and SVGIG (reference sequence). The data were produced by immunoSEQ multiplex PCR, yet TCRdb's version contains in-frame clones alone and is incomplete. The sample consists of about 50,000 clones, roughly 90% of them appearing once. The genes are TRBV30 and TRBJ2-1, with 11 bases that match TRBD2. This TCR was sampled from an adult with an advanced solid tumor such as melanoma, head and neck, liver or kidney cancer. Here the sequenced sample was CD4+ or CD8+ T cells sorted from blood, taken in a trial of the OX40 agonist ivuxolimab. The CDR3 is CAWSAASGRREQFF. Here the CDR3 DNA reads TGTGCCTGGAGTGCGGCTAGCGGGAGGCGGGAGCAGTTCTTC.